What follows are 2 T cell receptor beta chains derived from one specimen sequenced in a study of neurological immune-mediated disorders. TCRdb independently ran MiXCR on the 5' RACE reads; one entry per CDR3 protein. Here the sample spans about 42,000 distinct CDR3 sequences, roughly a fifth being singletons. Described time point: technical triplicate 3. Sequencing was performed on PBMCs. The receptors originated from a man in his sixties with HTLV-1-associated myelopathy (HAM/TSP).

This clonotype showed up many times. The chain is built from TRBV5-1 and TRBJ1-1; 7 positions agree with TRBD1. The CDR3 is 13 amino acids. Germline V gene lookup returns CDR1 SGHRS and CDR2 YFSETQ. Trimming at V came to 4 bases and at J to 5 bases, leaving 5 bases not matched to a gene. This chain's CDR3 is CASSPGQSTEAFF. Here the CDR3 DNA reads TGCGCCAGCAGCCCGGGACAGTCAACTGAAGCTTTCTTT.

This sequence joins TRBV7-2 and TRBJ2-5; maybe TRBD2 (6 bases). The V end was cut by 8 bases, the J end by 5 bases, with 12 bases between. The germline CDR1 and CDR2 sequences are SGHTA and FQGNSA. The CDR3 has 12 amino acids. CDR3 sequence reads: CASLRGGETQYF. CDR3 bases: TGTGCCAGCCTCCGTGGGGGGGAGACCCAGTACTTC.